The 19 T cell receptor beta chains below were found in one sample sequenced in a study of vaccination effects on CD4 cells after COVID-19. Method: immunoSEQ multiplex PCR; TCRdb's copy keeps in-frame clones and lacks some. Of about 72,000 clones listed, around 80% are singletons. These receptors have no identified antigens. Using viral peptide pools, the ViraFEST assay grew out antigen-specific CD4+ T cells prior to sequencing. Culture proceeded for 10 days, and CD4+ T cells were then isolated. The cohort was immunized with two doses of either the BNT162b2 or mRNA-1273 vaccine. Source: CD4+ T cells from PBMCs cultured with HCoV-229E spike peptides, taken after COVID-19 vaccination. Receptors originate from a human donor who received a COVID-19 vaccine.

This sequence joins TRBV6-5 and TRBJ2-4; no reliable D call. Germline CDR1 and CDR2: MNHEY and SVGAGI. Trimming stripped 6 bases from V and 1 base from J, with 10 bases between. The length of the CDR3 is 14 residues. Here the CDR3 reads CASRGWLAKNIQYF. The CDR3 DNA sequence: TGTGCCAGCAGGGGATGGCTGGCCAAAAACATTCAGTACTTC.

This clone was observed a handful of times. V is TRBV28 and J is TRBJ1-6; TRBD1 matches at 7 bases. Germline V gives CDR1 MDHEN, CDR2 SYDVKM. Trimming cost V 1 base and J 6 bases; bases outside gene matches: 3. The CDR3 is made up of 15 amino acids. CDR3 region: CASSLFGTVNSPLHF. CDR3 sequence (DNA): TGTGCCAGCAGTTTATTTGGGACAGTTAATTCACCCCTCCACTTT.

The chain uses TRBV5-5 and TRBJ2-7; the D gene is possibly TRBD2 (6 bases). Germline assignment: CDR1 SGHKS and CDR2 YYEKEE (reference sequence). Trimming stripped 0 bases from V and 5 bases from J, with 15 bases between. CDR3 length equals 15 residues. The CDR3 DNA is TGTGCCAGCAGCTTGGTGACGTCGGGAGCGGACGAGCAGTACGTC. This sequence encodes CASSLVTSGADEQYV.

The rearrangement links TRBV14 to TRBJ1-2; D gene unclear. Per germline, CDR1 SGHDN and CDR2 FVKESK. With 1 base removed from V and 2 bases from J, the gap between germline ends came to 8 bases. The CDR3 extends over 14 amino acids. The CDR3 here is CASSQGGGNYGYTF. CDR3 sequence (DNA): TGTGCCAGCAGCCAAGGTGGAGGGAACTATGGCTACACCTTC. Using reference TRBV14 and TRBJ1-2 for the parts outside the CDR3, the full variable domain is EAGVTQFPSHSVIEKGQTVTLRCDPISGHDNLYWYRRVMGKEIKFLLHFVKESKQDESGMPNNRFLAERTGGTYSTLKVQPAELEDSGVYFCASSQGGGNYGYTFGSGTRLTVV.

The J gene is TRBJ2-6, the V gene TRBV7-9; 11 bases are a match to TRBD1. Germline loops: CDR1 SEHNR, CDR2 FQNEAQ (reference sequence). The CDR3 is made up of 17 amino acids. The V and J ends lost 5 bases and 3 bases, in that order; junction bases with no gene match: 6. CDR3 sequence reads: CASSTRTGGGGANVLTF. CDR3 sequence (DNA): TGTGCCAGCAGCACCCGGACAGGGGGCGGTGGGGCCAACGTCCTGACTTTC.

The V gene is TRBV19, the J gene TRBJ1-4; 9 bases agree with TRBD1. The V gene end was trimmed by 6 bases and the J gene end by 14 bases; junction bases not matched to a gene: 16. The CDR3 sequence is 15 residues long. Germline values: CDR1 LNHDA, CDR2 SQIVND (reference sequence). The CDR3 is CASSYRGPRENFLFF. The CDR3 DNA is TGTGCCAGTAGCTACAGGGGGCCCCGGGAGAATTTCCTGTTTTTT.

The chain combines TRBV19 with TRBJ1-2; no definite D call. Germline V CDR1 and CDR2: LNHDA, SQIVND (reference sequence). Trimming pared 6 bases from V and 3 bases from J, leaving 8 bases between. This CDR3 spans 12 amino acids. The CDR3 nucleotides are TGTGCCAGTAGAAGTAACTACTATGGCTACACCTTC. Its protein product is CASRSNYYGYTF.

The V call is TRBV3-1 (or the pseudogene TRBV3-2), the J call TRBJ2-4; a weak D match, TRBD2 (5 bases). The germline CDR1 and CDR2 sequences are LGHDT and YNNKEL (reference sequence). This CDR3 region has 12 residues. Trimming took 4 bases from V and 6 from J, leaving 7 bases between them. Here the CDR3 reads CASSRSGNIQYF. In DNA, the CDR3 is TGTGCCAGCAGCCGGAGCGGAAACATTCAGTACTTC.

The chain combines TRBV29-1 with TRBJ1-2, with a weak D call TRBD1 (6 bases). Germline V gene sequence: CDR1 SQVTM, CDR2 ANQGSEA. V was pared by 4 bases and J by 0 bases, with 18 bases between. The CDR3 is 16 amino acids. CDR3 sequence: CSVANRDTKTNYGYTF. CDR3 sequence (DNA): TGCAGCGTTGCGAACCGGGACACTAAAACTAACTATGGCTACACCTTC.

J is TRBJ1-2 and V is TRBV6-5, with TRBD1 identical over 9 bases. The CDR3 consists of 15 residues. The V and J ends lost 3 bases and 1 base, in that order; junction bases with no gene match: 3. Looked up from germline, CDR1 is MNHEY and CDR2 is SVGAGI. The CDR3 sequence: CASSYLGQGNYGYTF. DNA for the CDR3: TGTGCCAGCAGTTATCTGGGACAGGGTAACTATGGCTACACCTTC.

The chain couples TRBV28 to TRBJ2-1, with TRBD2 matching 7 bases. The CDR3 covers 14 residues. Germline loops: CDR1 MDHEN, CDR2 SYDVKM. V lost 5 bases to trimming and J lost 4 bases; unmatched junction nucleotides: 5. The CDR3 loop is CASSLGTTYNEQFF. The CDR3 DNA reads as TGTGCCAGCAGTCTCGGGACTACGTACAATGAGCAGTTCTTC. Full variable domain (outside the CDR3, taken from reference TRBV28 and TRBJ2-1): DVKVTQSSRYLVKRTGEKVFLECVQDMDHENMFWYRQDPGLGLRLIYFSYDVKMKEKGDIPEGYSVSREKKERFSLILESASTNQTSMYLCASSLGTTYNEQFFGPGTRLTVL.

The chain joins TRBV3-1 (or the pseudogene TRBV3-2) to TRBJ2-5; D may be TRBD2 (7 bases). The CDR3 is 13 amino acids. Germline V gene lookup returns CDR1 LGHDT and CDR2 YNNKEL (reference sequence). Trimming stripped 6 bases from V and 2 bases from J, with 10 bases between. The CDR3 reads CASRQGGQETQYF. As DNA, the CDR3 is TGTGCCAGCAGACAGGGAGGGCAAGAGACCCAGTACTTC.

The chain carries TRBV28 and TRBJ1-6; the D is unclear. The germline V and J ends were trimmed by 5 bases and 10 bases, with 9 bases remaining between them. Germline V gives CDR1 MDHEN, CDR2 SYDVKM. This CDR3 is built from 12 residues. CDR3 DNA: TGTGCCAGCAGTCCCTCCGGATCACCCCTCCACTTT. Translation: CASSPSGSPLHF.

This chain links TRBV15 with TRBJ2-2, with 11 bases lining up with TRBD2. In germline, CDR1 is LNHNV, CDR2 YYDKDF (reference sequence). V trimming: 4 bases; J trimming: 4 bases; junction bases outside the gene matches: 8. The CDR3 is made up of 17 amino acids. The CDR3 reads CATSIIAGGLGTGELFF. CDR3 nucleotide sequence: TGTGCCACCAGCATCATAGCGGGGGGGCTGGGCACCGGGGAGCTGTTTTTT.

This chain connects TRBV9 to TRBJ1-3; TRBD1 matches at 8 bases. CDR3 length: 16 residues. The germline V gene encodes CDR1 SGDLS and CDR2 YYNGEE. V was clipped by 4 bases and J by 3 bases; unmatched bases: 9. In DNA, the CDR3 is TGTGCCAGCAGCTCAAATACAGGGGGTTATGGAAACACCATATATTTT. This gives the protein CASSSNTGGYGNTIYF.

The CDR3 region is CASSRDTTDTQYF. Here the CDR3 DNA reads TGTGCCAGCAGTAGGGACACCACAGATACGCAGTATTTT. V usage is TRBV6-5 and J usage is TRBJ2-3; D is perhaps TRBD1 (6 bases). The CDR3 totals 13 residues. Deletions cut 5 bases from V and 2 bases from J, with 8 bases between. From germline, CDR1 is MNHEY and CDR2 SVGAGI.

This clone has a single count. The chain employs TRBV7-9 and TRBJ1-2; possibly TRBD1 for D (6 bases). The V and J ends lost 5 bases and 4 bases respectively, with 11 bases between them. The CDR3 runs 13 residues. CDR1 is SEHNR, CDR2 FQNEAQ, per germline (reference sequence). CDR3 in DNA: TGTGCCAGCAGCGTAGGACAGCCCTATGGCTACACCTTC. This encodes CASSVGQPYGYTF.

V and J are TRBV11-2 and TRBJ1-1; weak D call: TRBD1 (6 bases). This CDR3 comprises 14 residues. V was shortened by 2 bases and J by 6 bases, with 13 bases between the two germline ends. Germline lookup yields CDR1 SGHAT and CDR2 FQNNGV. The CDR3 DNA is TGTGCCAGCAGCTTAATCAGGGGTGGCCCTGAAGCTTTCTTT. Translation gives CASSLIRGGPEAFF.

This clone showed up just once. The chain has TRBV12-3 or TRBV12-4 and TRBJ1-5; the D is unclear. This CDR3 region has 12 residues. The V gene lost 2 bases and the J gene lost 5 bases, with 4 bases spanning the gap. The CDR3 spells CASSLPYQPQHF. The CDR3, as DNA: TGTGCCAGCAGTTTACCGTATCAGCCCCAGCATTTT.